This TCR beta chain was captured in a study of T cells expressing NK-cell markers. Study context: It was sorted CD3+CD56-NKG2C+, CD3+CD56+NKG2C- and CD3+CD56+NKG2C+ T cells that provided the TCR beta repertoires.

TCRdb reanalyzed the 5' RACE reads, giving one entry per CDR3 protein sequence and no DNA. The sample's table shows about 380,000 distinct CDR3 sequences. Findings of the study overall: About six donors carried dominant NKG2C+ clonotypes that made up roughly 1.0-7.0% of their CD8+ T cells.

Turning to this clonotype: Antigen: not known.

Germline V gene lookup returns CDR1 MNHEY and CDR2 SMNVEV (reference sequence). The CDR3 is made up of 13 amino acids. The chain is built from TRBV27 and TRBJ1-4; the TCRdb D gene call, TRBD1, has no DNA to confirm it. This receptor was taken from a man aged 18-75 years in good health. The material sequenced was blood T cells: a sorted CD56 or NKG2C T cell subset, CD4+ or CD8+ T cells, or bulk PBMC T cells (not recorded which). The CDR3: CATRGQGPEKLFF.